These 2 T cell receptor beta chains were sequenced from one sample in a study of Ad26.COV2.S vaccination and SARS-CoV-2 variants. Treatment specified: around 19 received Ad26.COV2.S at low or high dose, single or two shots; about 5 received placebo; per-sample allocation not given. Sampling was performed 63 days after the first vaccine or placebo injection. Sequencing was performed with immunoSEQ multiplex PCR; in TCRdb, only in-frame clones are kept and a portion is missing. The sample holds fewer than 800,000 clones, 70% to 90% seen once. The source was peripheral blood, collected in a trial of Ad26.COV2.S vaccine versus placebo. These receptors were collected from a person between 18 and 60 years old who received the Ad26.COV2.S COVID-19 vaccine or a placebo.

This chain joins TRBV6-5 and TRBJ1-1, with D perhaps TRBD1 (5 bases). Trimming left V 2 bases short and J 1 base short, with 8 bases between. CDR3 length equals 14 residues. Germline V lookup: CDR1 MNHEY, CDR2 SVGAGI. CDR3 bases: TGTGCCAGCAGTTACACAGGAGGGAACACTGAAGCTTTCTTT. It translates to CASSYTGGNTEAFF.

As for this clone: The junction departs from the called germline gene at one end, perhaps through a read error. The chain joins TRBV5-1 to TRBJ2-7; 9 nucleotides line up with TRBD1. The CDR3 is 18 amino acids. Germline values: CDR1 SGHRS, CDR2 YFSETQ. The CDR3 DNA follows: TGCGCCAGCACCTTGGGGTGGGGACAGGGAAGGGGGTCCTACGAGCAGTACTTC. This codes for CASTLGWGQGRGSYEQYF.